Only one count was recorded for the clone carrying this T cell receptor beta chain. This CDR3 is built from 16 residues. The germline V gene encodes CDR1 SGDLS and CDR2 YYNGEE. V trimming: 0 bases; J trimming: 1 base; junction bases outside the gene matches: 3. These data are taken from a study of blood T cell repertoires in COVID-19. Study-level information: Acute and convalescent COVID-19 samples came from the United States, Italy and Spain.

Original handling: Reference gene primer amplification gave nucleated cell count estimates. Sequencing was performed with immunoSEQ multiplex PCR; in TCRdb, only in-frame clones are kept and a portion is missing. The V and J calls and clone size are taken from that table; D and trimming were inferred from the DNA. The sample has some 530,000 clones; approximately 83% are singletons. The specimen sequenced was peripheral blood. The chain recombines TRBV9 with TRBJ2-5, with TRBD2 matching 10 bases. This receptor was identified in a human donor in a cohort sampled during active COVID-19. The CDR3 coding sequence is TGTGCCAGCAGCGTAGGAGCTAGCGGGGGCCAAGAGACCCAGTACTTC. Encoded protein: CASSVGASGGQETQYF.